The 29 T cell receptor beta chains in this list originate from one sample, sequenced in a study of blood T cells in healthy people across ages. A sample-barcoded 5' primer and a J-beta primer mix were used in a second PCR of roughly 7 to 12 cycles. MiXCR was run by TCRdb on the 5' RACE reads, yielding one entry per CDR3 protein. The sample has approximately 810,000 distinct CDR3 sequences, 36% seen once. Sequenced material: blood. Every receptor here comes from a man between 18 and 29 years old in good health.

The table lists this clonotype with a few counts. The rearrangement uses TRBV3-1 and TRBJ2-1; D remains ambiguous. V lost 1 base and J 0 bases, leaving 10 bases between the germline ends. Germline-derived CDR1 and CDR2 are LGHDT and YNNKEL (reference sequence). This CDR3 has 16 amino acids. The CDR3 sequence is CASSQVTVRSYNEQFF. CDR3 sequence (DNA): TGTGCCAGCAGCCAAGTCACAGTACGCTCCTACAATGAGCAGTTCTTC.

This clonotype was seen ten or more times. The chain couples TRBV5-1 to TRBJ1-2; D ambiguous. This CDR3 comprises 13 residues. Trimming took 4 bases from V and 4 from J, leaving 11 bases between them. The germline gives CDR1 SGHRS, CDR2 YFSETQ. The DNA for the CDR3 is TGCGCCAGCAGCCCGGCGGAGGGCTATGGCTACACCTTC. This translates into CASSPAEGYGYTF. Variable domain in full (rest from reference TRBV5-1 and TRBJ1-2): KAGVTQTPRYLIKTRGQQVTLSCSPISGHRSVSWYQQTPGQGLQFLFEYFSETQRNKGNFPGRFSGRQFSNSRSEMNVSTLELGDSALYLCASSPAEGYGYTFGSGTRLTVV.

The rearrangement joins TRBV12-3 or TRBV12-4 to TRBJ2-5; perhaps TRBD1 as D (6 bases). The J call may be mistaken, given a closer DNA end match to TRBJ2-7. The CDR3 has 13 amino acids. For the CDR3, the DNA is TGTGCCAGCAGTTTGTACAGGGACTACGAGCAGTACTTC. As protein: CASSLYRDYEQYF.

CDR3 amino acids: CASSLWGTLSYNEQFF. The CDR3 nucleotides are TGTGCCAGCAGTTTGTGGGGTACCTTATCCTACAATGAGCAGTTCTTC. The V gene is TRBV12-3 or TRBV12-4, the J gene TRBJ2-1; D is unclear. The CDR3 has 16 amino acids. The germline V and J ends were trimmed by 3 bases and 1 base, with 13 bases remaining between them.

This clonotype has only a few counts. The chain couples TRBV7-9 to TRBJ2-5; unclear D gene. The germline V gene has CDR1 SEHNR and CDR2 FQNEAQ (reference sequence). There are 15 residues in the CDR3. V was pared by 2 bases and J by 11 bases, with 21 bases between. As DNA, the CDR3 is TGTGCCAGCAGCTTACGGGTGAGAGGCGACAATGAGCAGTACTTC. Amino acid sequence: CASSLRVRGDNEQYF.

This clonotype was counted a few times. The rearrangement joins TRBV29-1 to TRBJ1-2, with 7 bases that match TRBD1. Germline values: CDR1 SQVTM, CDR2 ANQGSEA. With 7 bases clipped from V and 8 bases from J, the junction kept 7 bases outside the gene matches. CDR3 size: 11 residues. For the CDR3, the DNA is TGCAGCGACGGACAGGTTGGCGGCTACACCTTC. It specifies CSDGQVGGYTF.

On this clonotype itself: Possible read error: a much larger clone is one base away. The CDR3 is CGASDGEQYF. DNA for the CDR3: TGCGGCGCCTCGGACGGAGAGCAGTACTTC. V gene TRBV29-1 combines with J gene TRBJ2-7; D gene unclear. The germline V gene has CDR1 SQVTM and CDR2 ANQGSEA. The CDR3 has 10 residues.

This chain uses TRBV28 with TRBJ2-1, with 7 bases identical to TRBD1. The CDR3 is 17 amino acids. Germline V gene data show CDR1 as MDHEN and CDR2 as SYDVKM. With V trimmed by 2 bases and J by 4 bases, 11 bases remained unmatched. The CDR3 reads CASSLGTVHDLYNEQFF. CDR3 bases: TGTGCCAGCAGTTTAGGGACAGTCCATGACTTATACAATGAGCAGTTCTTC.

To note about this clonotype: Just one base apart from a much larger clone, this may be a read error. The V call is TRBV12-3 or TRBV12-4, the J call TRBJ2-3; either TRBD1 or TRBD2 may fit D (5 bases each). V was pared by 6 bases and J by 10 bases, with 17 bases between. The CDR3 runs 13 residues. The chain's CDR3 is CASSLGTGTSQYF. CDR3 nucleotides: TGTGCCAGCAGCCTAGGTACCGGGACCTCGCAGTATTTT.

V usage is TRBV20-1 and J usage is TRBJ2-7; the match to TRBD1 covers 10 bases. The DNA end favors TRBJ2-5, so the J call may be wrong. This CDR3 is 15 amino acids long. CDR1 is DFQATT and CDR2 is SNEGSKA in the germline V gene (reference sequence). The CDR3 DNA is TGCAGTGCTAGAGTGGGGACAGGGGTAGGGGAGACCCAGTACTTC. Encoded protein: CSARVGTGVGETQYF.

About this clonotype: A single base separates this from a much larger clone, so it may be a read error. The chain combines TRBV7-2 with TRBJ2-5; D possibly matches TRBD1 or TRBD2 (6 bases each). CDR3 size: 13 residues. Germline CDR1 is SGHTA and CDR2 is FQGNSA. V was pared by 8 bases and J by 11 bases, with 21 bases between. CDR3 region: CASSERGAFEQYF. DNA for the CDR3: TGTGCCAGCTCCGAGAGGGGGGCCTTTGAGCAGTACTTC.

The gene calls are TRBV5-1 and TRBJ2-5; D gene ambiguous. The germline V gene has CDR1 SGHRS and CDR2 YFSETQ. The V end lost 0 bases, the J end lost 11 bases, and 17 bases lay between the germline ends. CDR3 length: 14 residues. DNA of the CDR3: TGCGCCAGCAGCTTGGGGCCCCTAACTTCTGGGCAGTACTTC. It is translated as CASSLGPLTSGQYF.

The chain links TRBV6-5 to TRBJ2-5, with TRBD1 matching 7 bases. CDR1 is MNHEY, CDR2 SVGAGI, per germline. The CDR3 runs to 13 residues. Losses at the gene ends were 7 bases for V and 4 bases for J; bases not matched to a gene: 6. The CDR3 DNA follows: TGTGCCAGCAAGAGGGGGCTGGTAGAGACCCAGTACTTC. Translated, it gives CASKRGLVETQYF.

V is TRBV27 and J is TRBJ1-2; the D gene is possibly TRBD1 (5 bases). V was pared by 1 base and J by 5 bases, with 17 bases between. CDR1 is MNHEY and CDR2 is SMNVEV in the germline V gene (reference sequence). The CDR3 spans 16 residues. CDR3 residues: CASSLWGSPDGYGYTF. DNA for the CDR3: TGTGCCAGCAGTTTATGGGGCTCCCCGGATGGTTATGGCTACACCTTC.

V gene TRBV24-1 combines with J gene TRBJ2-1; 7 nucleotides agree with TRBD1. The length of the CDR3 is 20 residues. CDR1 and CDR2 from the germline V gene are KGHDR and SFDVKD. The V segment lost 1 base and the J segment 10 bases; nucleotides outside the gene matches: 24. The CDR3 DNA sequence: TGTGCCACCAGTGATTTTGGAATAGGACAGGCGAAATTCCCCTCCTACGAGCAGTTCTTC. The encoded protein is CATSDFGIGQAKFPSYEQFF.

The CDR3 nucleotides read TGCGCCAGCAGACCCGGACAAGGAAATTCACCCCTCCACTTT. Translating it yields CASRPGQGNSPLHF. The V gene is TRBV5-1, the J gene TRBJ1-6; perhaps TRBD1 as D (5 bases). CDR1 and CDR2 from the germline V gene are SGHRS and YFSETQ. V dropped 5 bases and J dropped 7 bases, with 13 bases sitting between them. The CDR3 consists of 14 residues.

The DNA for the CDR3 is TGTGCCAGCAGTTCCGGACAGGGTTTGGGGAGGGAGACCCAGTACTTC. Translated: CASSSGQGLGRETQYF. The rearrangement joins TRBV28 to TRBJ2-5; 8 bases align to TRBD1. The germline V gene encodes CDR1 MDHEN and CDR2 SYDVKM. The CDR3 spans 16 residues. V gave up 4 bases and J gave up 5 bases; unmatched junction bases: 12. The whole variable domain, filled in from reference TRBV28 and TRBJ2-5, reads DVKVTQSSRYLVKRTGEKVFLECVQDMDHENMFWYRQDPGLGLRLIYFSYDVKMKEKGDIPEGYSVSREKKERFSLILESASTNQTSMYLCASSSGQGLGRETQYFGPGTRLLVL.

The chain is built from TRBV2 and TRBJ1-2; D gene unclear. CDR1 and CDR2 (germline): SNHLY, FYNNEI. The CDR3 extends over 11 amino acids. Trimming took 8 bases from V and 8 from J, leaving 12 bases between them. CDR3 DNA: TGTGCCAGCGGGCGGGGATCCGGCTACACCTTC. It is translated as CASGRGSGYTF.

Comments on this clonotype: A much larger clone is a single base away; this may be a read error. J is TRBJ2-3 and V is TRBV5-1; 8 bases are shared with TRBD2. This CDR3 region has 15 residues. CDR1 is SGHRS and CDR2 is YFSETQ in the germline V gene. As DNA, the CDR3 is TGCGCCGGCAGCTTCGGCACTAGCGGTGGAGATACGCAGTATTTT. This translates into CAGSFGTSGGDTQYF.

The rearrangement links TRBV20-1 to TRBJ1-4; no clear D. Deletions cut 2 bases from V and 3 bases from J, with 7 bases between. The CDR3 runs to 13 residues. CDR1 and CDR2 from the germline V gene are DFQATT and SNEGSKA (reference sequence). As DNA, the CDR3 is TGCAGTGCTAGAAGTCACGCTAATGAAAAACTGTTTTTT. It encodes CSARSHANEKLFF.

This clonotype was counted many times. This CDR3 reads CAISELGLNVYEQYF. The CDR3 nucleotides are TGTGCCATCAGTGAGCTGGGACTGAATGTATACGAGCAGTACTTC. The chain is built from TRBV10-3 and TRBJ2-7, with D possibly TRBD2 on 6 matching bases. Germline V gives CDR1 ENHRY, CDR2 SYGVKD. Between the trimmed V and J ends, which lost 2 bases and 4 bases, there was a span of 15 bases. CDR3 length: 15 residues.

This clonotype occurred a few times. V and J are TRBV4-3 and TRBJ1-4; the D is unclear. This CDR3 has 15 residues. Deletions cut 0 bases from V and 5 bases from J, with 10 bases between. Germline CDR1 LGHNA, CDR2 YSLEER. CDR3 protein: CASSQEGGFNEKLFF. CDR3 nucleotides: TGCGCCAGCAGCCAAGAAGGAGGGTTCAATGAAAAACTGTTTTTT.

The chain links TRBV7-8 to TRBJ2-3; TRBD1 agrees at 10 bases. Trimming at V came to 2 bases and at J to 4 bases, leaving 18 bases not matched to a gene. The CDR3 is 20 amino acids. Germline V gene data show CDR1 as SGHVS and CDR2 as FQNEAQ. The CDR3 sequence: CASSLRQSRDRGGRPDTQYF. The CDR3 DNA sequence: TGTGCCAGCAGCTTAAGACAGTCCCGGGACAGGGGAGGGAGGCCAGATACGCAGTATTTT.

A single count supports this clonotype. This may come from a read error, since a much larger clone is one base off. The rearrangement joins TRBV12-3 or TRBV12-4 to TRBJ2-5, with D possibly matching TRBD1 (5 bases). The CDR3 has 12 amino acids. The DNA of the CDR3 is TGTGCCAACAGTTTCCAGGGAGAGACCCAGTACTTC. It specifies CANSFQGETQYF.

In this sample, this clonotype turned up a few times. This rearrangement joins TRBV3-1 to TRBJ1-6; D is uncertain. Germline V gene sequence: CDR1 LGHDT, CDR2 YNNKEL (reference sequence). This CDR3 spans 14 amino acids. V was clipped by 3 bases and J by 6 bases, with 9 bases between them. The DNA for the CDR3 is TGTGCCAGCAGCCATTGGACCGTTAATTCACCCCTCCACTTT. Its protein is CASSHWTVNSPLHF.

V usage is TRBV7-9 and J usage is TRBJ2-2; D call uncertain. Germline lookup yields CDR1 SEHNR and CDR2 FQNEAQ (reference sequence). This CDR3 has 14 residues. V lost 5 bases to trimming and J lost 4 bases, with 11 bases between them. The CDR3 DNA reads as TGTGCCAGCAGCCCCAACGTGGGCACCGGGGAGCTGTTTTTT. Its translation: CASSPNVGTGELFF.

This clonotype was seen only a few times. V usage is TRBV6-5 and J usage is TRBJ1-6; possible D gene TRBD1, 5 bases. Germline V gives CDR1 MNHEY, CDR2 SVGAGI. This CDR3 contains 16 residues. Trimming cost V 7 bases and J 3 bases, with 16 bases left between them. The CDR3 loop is CASKTGTRVYNSPLHF. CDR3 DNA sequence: TGTGCCAGCAAAACCGGGACCCGGGTCTATAATTCACCCCTCCACTTT.

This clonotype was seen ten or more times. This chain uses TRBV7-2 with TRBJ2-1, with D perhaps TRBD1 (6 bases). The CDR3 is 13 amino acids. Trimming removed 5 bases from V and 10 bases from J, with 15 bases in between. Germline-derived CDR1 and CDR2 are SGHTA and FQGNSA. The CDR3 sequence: CASSLDSNGEQFF. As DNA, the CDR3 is TGTGCCAGCAGCCTGGACAGTAACGGAGAGCAGTTCTTC.

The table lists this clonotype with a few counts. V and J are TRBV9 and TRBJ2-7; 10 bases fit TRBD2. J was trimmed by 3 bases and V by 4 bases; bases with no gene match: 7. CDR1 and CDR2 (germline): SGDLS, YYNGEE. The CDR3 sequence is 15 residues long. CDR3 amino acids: CASSPRASGGYEQYF. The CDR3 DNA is TGTGCCAGCAGCCCCCGGGCTAGCGGGGGCTACGAGCAGTACTTC.